The rows below give T cell receptor beta chains drawn from one sample of a study of T cell responses to AZD1222 COVID-19 vaccine. The assay was immunoSEQ multiplex PCR, and TCRdb's table has in-frame clones only and misses some. Among 100,000 to 130,000 clones, around 90% were seen once, and the ten largest hold around 6.6%. The sample here was peripheral blood, taken 28 days after the second AZD1222 dose. These TCRs come from an adult who received the AZD1222 COVID-19 vaccine. The CDR3 runs from the conserved cysteine through the conserved F or W. D genes are given only for firm matches. Size tells how often a clone was seen (once, few, many) or the class of an expanded clone, and some rows leave it out.

CASSPRTGVLDTQYF TGTGCCAGTAGTCCTAGGACAGGGGTTTTGGATACGCAGTATTTT 15 TRBD1 . TRBJ2-3 TRBV19
CASSPRVGDRGLDEQFF TGTGCCAGCAGCCCTCGGGTGGGGGACAGGGGGCTTGATGAGCAGTTCTTC 17 TRBD1 . TRBJ2-1 TRBV13
CASSVALSSTNEKLFF TGTGCCAGCAGCGTAGCTCTGAGTTCAACTAATGAAAAACTGTTTTTT 16 . . TRBJ1-4 TRBV9
CASSLTSGSTNEQYF TGTGCCAGCAGCCTTACTAGCGGGAGTACCAACGAGCAGTACTTC 15 TRBD2 . TRBJ2-7 TRBV11-2
CASRGLGRKETQYF TGTGCCAGCCGGGGACTAGGGAGAAAAGAGACCCAGTACTTC 14 TRBD2 . TRBJ2-5 TRBV2
CAISGGLTTDTQYF TGTGCCATCAGTGGGGGGCTAACCACAGATACGCAGTATTTT 14 . . TRBJ2-3 TRBV10-3
CSAGQGLNEKLFF TGCAGCGCTGGGCAGGGCCTAAATGAAAAACTGTTTTTT 13 . . TRBJ1-4 TRBV29-1
CAWRRQGNTEAFF TGTGCCTGGAGAAGGCAGGGGAACACTGAAGCTTTCTTT 13 . once TRBJ1-1 TRBV30
CASSFSQQESYTF TGTGCCAGCAGCTTTTCGCAACAGGAGAGCTACACCTTC 13 . . TRBJ1-2 TRBV7-2
CASSLGGVELFF TGTGCCAGCAGCTTAGGCGGGGTGGAGCTGTTTTTT 12 . . TRBJ2-2 TRBV7-2
CASSPWRVDGNTIYF TGTGCCAGCAGTCCCTGGCGGGTAGACGGAAACACCATATATTTT 15 . few TRBJ1-3 TRBV6-2/TRBV6-3
CASSLVHRETQYF TGTGCCAGCAGTTTAGTCCACCGAGAGACCCAGTACTTC 13 . once TRBJ2-5 TRBV12-3/TRBV12-4
CASSPPIGKANYGYTF TGTGCCAGCAGCCCTCCCATCGGGAAGGCTAACTATGGCTACACCTTC 16 . . TRBJ1-2 TRBV16
CASSFPMTPFTTGADTEAFF TGTGCCAGCAGTTTCCCCATGACCCCATTTACGACAGGGGCAGACACTGAAGCTTTCTTT 20 TRBD1 . TRBJ1-1 TRBV28
CASSLAGSSYEQYF TGTGCCAGCAGTTTAGCGGGGAGCTCCTACGAGCAGTACTTC 14 . once TRBJ2-7 TRBV28
CASSQSSGVWGTEAFF TGTGCCAGCAGCCAAAGTTCAGGGGTCTGGGGCACTGAAGCTTTCTTT 16 . . TRBJ1-1 TRBV14
CASSLLQGYNSPLHF TGTGCCAGCAGTTTATTGCAGGGCTATAATTCACCCCTCCACTTT 15 . . TRBJ1-6 TRBV6-5
CASSEFGGSSYEQYF TGTGCCAGCAGTGAATTCGGGGGCAGCTCCTACGAGCAGTACTTC 15 . . TRBJ2-7 TRBV6-1
CASLDPGQGVYEQYF TGTGCCAGCCTAGACCCGGGACAGGGGGTTTACGAGCAGTACTTC 15 TRBD1 . TRBJ2-7 TRBV6-5
CASGSVGGYTF TGTGCTAGTGGGTCCGTTGGCGGCTACACCTTC 11 . . TRBJ1-2 TRBV12-5
CASRAGQTLWYGYTF TGTGCCAGCAGGGCGGGACAGACTTTATGGTATGGCTACACCTTC 15 TRBD1 . TRBJ1-2 TRBV6-5
CASSFRDRDNEQFF TGTGCCAGCAGTTTCCGGGACAGGGACAATGAGCAGTTCTTC 14 TRBD1 . TRBJ2-1 TRBV27
CASSAPTEQETQYF TGTGCCAGCAGCGCCCCAACGGAACAAGAGACCCAGTACTTC 14 . few TRBJ2-5 TRBV7-9
CASSLSARSPLHF TGTGCCAGCAGTTTATCCGCCCGCTCACCCCTCCACTTT 13 . once TRBJ1-6 TRBV27
CASSPGGSDTEAFF TGTGCCAGCAGTCCAGGGGGTTCGGACACTGAAGCTTTCTTT 14 TRBD1 . TRBJ1-1 TRBV28
CASSFTPGGVYGYTF TGTGCCAGCAGTTTCACCCCAGGGGGCGTCTATGGCTACACCTTC 15 TRBD1 . TRBJ1-2 TRBV28
CASSLFEDSYNSPLHF TGTGCCAGCAGTTTATTTGAAGACTCCTATAATTCACCCCTCCACTTT 16 . few TRBJ1-6 TRBV28
CASTPRAGAFEQYF TGTGCCAGCACCCCTCGAGCGGGAGCTTTCGAGCAGTACTTC 14 TRBD2 . TRBJ2-7 TRBV7-2
CASSEQRGIQYF TGTGCCAGCAGTGAACAGCGGGGTATTCAGTACTTC 12 TRBD2 once TRBJ2-4 TRBV6-1
CASTEGHQNSPLHF TGTGCCAGCACCGAGGGGCACCAGAATTCACCCCTCCACTTT 14 . . TRBJ1-6 TRBV7-2
CASSLASGRNTEAFF TGCGCCAGCAGCTTGGCATCGGGACGGAACACTGAAGCTTTCTTT 15 . . TRBJ1-1 TRBV5-1
CATSGSFRLGQGRITGELFF TGTGCCACCAGCGGCTCCTTTAGGTTAGGACAGGGTAGAATCACCGGGGAGCTGTTTTTT 20 TRBD1 . TRBJ2-2 TRBV15
CASSLGGLEYEQYF TGTGCCAGCAGCTTAGGGGGACTAGAGTACGAGCAGTACTTC 14 TRBD2 few TRBJ2-7 TRBV13
CASSYTGGYGYTF TGTGCCAGCAGTTACACAGGGGGCTATGGCTACACCTTC 13 TRBD1 . TRBJ1-2 TRBV6-5
CAISLAGGTYEQYF TGTGCCATCAGTTTAGCGGGAGGAACCTACGAGCAGTACTTC 14 TRBD2 . TRBJ2-7 TRBV10-3
CASSLGVGADTQYF TGTGCTAGCAGCTTAGGGGTAGGAGCAGATACGCAGTATTTT 14 . . TRBJ2-3 TRBV7-7
CASSPSSAQRDPYEQYF TGTGCCAGCTCACCAAGTTCGGCGCAGCGGGACCCCTACGAGCAGTACTTC 17 TRBD2 . TRBJ2-7 TRBV18
CASSLGPISIVNEKLFF TGCGCCAGCAGCTTGGGTCCCATTAGCATCGTTAATGAAAAACTGTTTTTT 17 . . TRBJ1-4 TRBV5-1
CASSDPSGTGSNQPQHF TGTGCCAGCAGTGATCCCTCCGGGACAGGGTCAAATCAGCCCCAGCATTTT 17 TRBD1 . TRBJ1-5 TRBV6-1
CATQWGGNNEQFF TGTGCTACCCAGTGGGGGGGAAACAATGAGCAGTTCTTC 13 TRBD2 once TRBJ2-1 TRBV2
CASSPTSPIDTGELFF TGTGCCAGCAGTCCGACTAGCCCCATAGACACCGGGGAGCTGTTTTTT 16 TRBD2 . TRBJ2-2 TRBV3-1/TRBV3-2
CASSAMASGANVLTF TGTGCCAGCAGCGCAATGGCCTCTGGGGCCAACGTCCTGACTTTC 15 . . TRBJ2-6 TRBV3-1/TRBV3-2
CASSDSRRTEQFF TGTGCCAGCAGTGACTCGCGACGGACTGAGCAGTTCTTC 13 . . TRBJ2-1 TRBV6-4
CASSQGRNSEKLFF TGCGCCAGCAGCCAAGGGCGAAACTCGGAAAAACTGTTTTTT 14 . . TRBJ1-4 TRBV4-3
CASSWTEDMDTQYF TGTGCCAGCAGCTGGACAGAGGACATGGATACGCAGTATTTT 14 . few TRBJ2-3 TRBV6-4